This T cell receptor beta chain was documented in a study of blood T cell repertoires in COVID-19. Sequencing used immunoSEQ multiplex PCR; TCRdb keeps in-frame clones, though not all of them. The sample has some 210,000 clones; about 92% are singletons. The CDR3 consists of 18 residues. Germline CDR1 is MDHEN and CDR2 is SYDVKM. The V segment lost 4 bases and the J segment 2 bases; nucleotides outside the gene matches: 11. Sequencing was performed on peripheral blood. The chain employs TRBV28 and TRBJ2-2, with 9 nucleotides matching TRBD2. This receptor was identified in a young man with acute or convalescent COVID-19. CDR3 bases: TGTGCCAGCAGTTCCAGGTGGAGCGGGAGGCCCAACACCGGGGAGCTGTTTTTT. Translating it yields CASSSRWSGRPNTGELFF.